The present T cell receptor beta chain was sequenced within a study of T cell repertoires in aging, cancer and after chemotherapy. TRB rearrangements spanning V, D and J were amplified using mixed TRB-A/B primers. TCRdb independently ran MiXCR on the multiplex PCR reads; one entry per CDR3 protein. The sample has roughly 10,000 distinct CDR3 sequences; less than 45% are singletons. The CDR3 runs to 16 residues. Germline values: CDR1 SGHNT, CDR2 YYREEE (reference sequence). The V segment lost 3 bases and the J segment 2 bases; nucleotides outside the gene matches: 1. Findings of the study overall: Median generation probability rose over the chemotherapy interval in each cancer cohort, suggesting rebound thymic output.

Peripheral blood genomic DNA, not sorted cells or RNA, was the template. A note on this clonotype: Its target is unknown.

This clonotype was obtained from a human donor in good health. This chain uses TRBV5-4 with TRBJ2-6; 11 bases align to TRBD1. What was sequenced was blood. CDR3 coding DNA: TGTGCCAGCAGCTCGGGACAGGGGGCTGGGGCCAACGTCCTGACTTTC. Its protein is CASSSGQGAGANVLTF.